The sequence of this TCR beta chain was determined in a study of OX40 agonist ivuxolimab in advanced cancers. Study-level background: Dose-escalation patients were diagnosed with hepatocellular carcinoma, melanoma, renal cell cancer or head and neck cancer. Allowance was made for prior anti-PD-1, anti-PD-L1 or anti-CTLA-4 therapy, and 40% had some. Three dose-escalation patients had partial responses: one with hepatocellular carcinoma and two with cutaneous melanoma.

CDR3 length: 15 residues. Germline V gene sequence: CDR1 LNHDA, CDR2 SQIVND (reference sequence). Trimming stripped 8 bases from V and 0 bases from J, with 14 bases between. Sampled blood was obtained at baseline, cycle 4 day 1, and cycle 7 day 1. The data were produced by immunoSEQ multiplex PCR, yet TCRdb's version contains in-frame clones alone and is incomplete. The sample yields more than 50,000 clones, about 76% seen once. The chain links TRBV19 to TRBJ1-3; no reliable D call. The specimen was CD4+ or CD8+ T cells sorted from blood, collected in a trial of the OX40 agonist ivuxolimab. This clonotype originated in an adult with an advanced solid tumor such as melanoma, head and neck, liver or kidney cancer. In DNA form, the CDR3 reads TGTGCCAGTGGGATGGGCCTGAGCTCTGGAAACACCATATATTTT. Its protein is CASGMGLSSGNTIYF.